A single T cell receptor (beta chain) is shown here with its context. The sample is drawn from a study of OX40 agonist ivuxolimab in advanced cancers. Trimming cost V 3 bases and J 1 base; bases outside gene matches: 18. CDR1 and CDR2 from the germline V gene are ENHRY and SYGVKD. The CDR3 runs to 22 residues. Assay used: immunoSEQ multiplex PCR; TCRdb lists only in-frame clones, some missing. The sample holds about 16,000 clones, 75% to 90% seen once. The sequence came from an adult with an advanced solid tumor such as melanoma, head and neck, liver or kidney cancer. The sample here was CD4+ or CD8+ T cells sorted from blood, taken in a trial of the OX40 agonist ivuxolimab. The chain links TRBV10-3 to TRBJ2-2; 12 bases line up with TRBD2. CDR3 region: CAISDLSLKTSGSKLNTGELFF. CDR3 bases: TGTGCCATCAGTGATCTATCCTTAAAGACTAGCGGGAGTAAATTGAACACCGGGGAGCTGTTTTTT.